A selection of T cell receptor beta chains follows, all from one sample in a study of response to subunit inactivated influenza vaccine. TCRdb ran MiXCR on the RT-PCR reads and lists one entry per CDR3 protein. This table holds about 830,000 distinct CDR3 sequences, 18% found once. This specimen consisted of PBMCs from blood, obtained less than 6 days after vaccination. These receptors came from a man in his forties or fifties who received an inactivated influenza vaccine. CDR3s include the opening cysteine and the closing phenylalanine or tryptophan. D genes are given only for firm matches. Part of the rows lack a size; the others show once, few, many or a class for expanded clones.

NA	few	TRBJ2-1	TRBV18	TGTGCCAGCTCACCACCGAGCAGGACACTGCAGTTCTTC	CASSPPSRTLQFF
NA	many	TRBJ2-1	TRBV6-5	TGTGCCAGCAGTTACTCTTCCGGCCTAACTTACAATGAGCAGTTCTTC	CASSYSSGLTYNEQFF
TRBD2	NA	TRBJ2-3	TRBV27	TGTGCCAGCAGTTTACTAGCGGGGGACACACATACGCAGTATTTT	CASSLLAGDTHTQYF
TRBD1	few	TRBJ1-4	TRBV18	TGTGCCAGCTCACCTACACAGGGGGAAGAAAAACTGTTTTTT	CASSPTQGEEKLFF
NA	NA	TRBJ2-2	TRBV11-1	TGTGCCAGCAGCTTTGAGGCCGGGGAGCTGTTTTTT	CASSFEAGELFF
NA	NA	TRBJ1-4	TRBV7-9	TGTGCCAGCAGCCCCCTAAGCGGTAGGGGAGCTAATGAAAAACTGTTTTTT	CASSPLSGRGANEKLFF
NA	few	TRBJ2-2	TRBV29-1	TGCAGCGTACAAGGGGGAACGGGAGGCACAACCGGGGAGCTGTTTTTT	CSVQGGTGGTTGELFF
NA	NA	TRBJ2-2	TRBV12-3/TRBV12-4	TGTGCCAGCAGTCCCCCACGGGGGCGGAACACCGGGGAGCTGTTTTTT	CASSPPRGRNTGELFF
NA	NA	TRBJ2-3	TRBV4-3	TGCGCCAGCAGCCGCCGGGACTCTAGCACAGATACGCAGTATTTT	CASSRRDSSTDTQYF
NA	NA	TRBJ2-2	TRBV7-9	TGTGCCAGCAGGATCGGCCTAGCAGCGAACACCGGGGAGCTGTTTTTT	CASRIGLAANTGELFF
TRBD1	few	TRBJ1-2	TRBV20-1	TGCAGTGCTAGGACCGGGACAGGGGGTAACTATGGCTACACCTTC	CSARTGTGGNYGYTF
NA	few	TRBJ2-5	TRBV6-2/TRBV6-3	TGTGCCAGCAGTTACTCGCAATTAAAAGAGACCCAGTACTTC	CASSYSQLKETQYF
TRBD1	NA	TRBJ2-7	TRBV20-1	TGCAGTGCTCCAGGTCCGGGACAGGCCTACTTC	CSAPGPGQAYF
NA	NA	TRBJ2-7	TRBV2	TGTGCCAGCAGTGTATGGCCAGGATCCTACGAGCAGTACTTC	CASSVWPGSYEQYF
NA	NA	TRBJ1-1	TRBV6-1	TGTGCCAGCAGTGGGGTGACGACTGAAGCTTTCTTT	CASSGVTTEAFF
NA	NA	TRBJ2-6	TRBV20-1	TGCAGTGCTAGTAGCAGGGGCTTCTCTGGGGCCAACGTCCTGACTTTC	CSASSRGFSGANVLTF
NA	NA	TRBJ2-2	TRBV20-1	TGCAGTGCTAGGACGGCCATGGGCACCGGGGAGCTGTTTTTT	CSARTAMGTGELFF
NA	few	TRBJ1-1	TRBV10-3	TGTGCCATCAGGTCACAGAATGGAGCCGACACTGAAGCTTTCTTT	CAIRSQNGADTEAFF
TRBD2	few	TRBJ2-1	TRBV30	TGTGCCTGGAGTACCGGGACTAGTGGCAATGAGCAGTTCTTC	CAWSTGTSGNEQFF
TRBD2	NA	TRBJ2-3	TRBV5-1	TGCGCCAGCAAGTCTAGCGGGGGGCATGCAGATACGCAGTATTTT	CASKSSGGHADTQYF
NA	once	TRBJ2-5	TRBV7-6	TGTGCCAGCAGCCGGTACCAAAAGACCCAGTACTTC	CASSRYQKTQYF
TRBD1	NA	TRBJ2-1	TRBV11-3	TGTGCCAGCAGCTTCGGGACAGTTTACAATGAGCAGTTCTTC	CASSFGTVYNEQFF
NA	many	TRBJ2-1	TRBV30	TGTGCCTGGAGACGTAAGGGATACAATGAGCAGTTCTTC	CAWRRKGYNEQFF